This T cell receptor (beta chain) was observed in a study of blood T cell repertoires in COVID-19. Study-wide context: Sites across the United States, Italy and Spain contributed samples from acute and convalescent COVID-19.

This CDR3 region has 14 residues. The V and J ends lost 4 bases and 1 base, in that order; junction bases with no gene match: 2. The germline V gene encodes CDR1 SGHNT and CDR2 YYREEE (reference sequence). The table came from immunoSEQ multiplex PCR; TCRdb's copy has only in-frame clones and leaves some out. The sample contains 250,000 to 300,000 clones, about 90% of which appear only once. This clone was found a few times. This chain uses TRBV5-4 with TRBJ1-2, with 9 bases aligning to TRBD1. The TCR was taken from a woman in her forties or fifties with COVID-19, enrolled during active disease. The specimen sequenced was peripheral blood. The CDR3 coding sequence is TGTGCCAGCAGCACGGGACAGGGTAACTATGGCTACACCTTC. Its protein is CASSTGQGNYGYTF.